These T cell receptor beta chains were read from a single sample in a study of CD8 T cells in ankylosing spondylitis. TCRdb fed the 5' RACE reads into MiXCR, producing one record per CDR3 protein. The sample holds around 250,000 distinct CDR3 sequences; around a tenth are singletons and the top ten take roughly 6.8%. Material: blood, either unsorted or a sorted T cell fraction (not recorded which). These receptors came from a male donor with ankylosing spondylitis or in good health (not recorded which). Each CDR3 is given with its conserved first and last residue. Fields, in order: D gene, V gene, clone size, J gene, CDR3 length, CDR3 DNA, CDR3 protein. D genes are given only for firm matches. Expanded clones are given a class, and other clones once, few, many or no size at all.

d_gene: NA
v_gene: TRBV5-1
abundance: many
j_gene: TRBJ2-4
len: 14
CDR3nt: TGCGCCAGCAGCTTGGGACAACAGAGAAACATTCAGTACTTC
CDR3aa: CASSLGQQRNIQYF

d_gene: NA
v_gene: TRBV5-6
abundance: few
j_gene: TRBJ1-1
len: 13
CDR3nt: TGTGCCAGCAGTTCCGGCGTGGACACTGAAGCTTTCTTT
CDR3aa: CASSSGVDTEAFF

d_gene: NA
v_gene: TRBV7-2
abundance: NA
j_gene: TRBJ2-3
len: 15
CDR3nt: TGTGCCAGCAGCCGTCCGGGACTGAATCGGTATACGCAGTATTTT
CDR3aa: CASSRPGLNRYTQYF

d_gene: TRBD1
v_gene: TRBV20-1
abundance: many
j_gene: TRBJ1-5
len: 14
CDR3nt: TGCAGTGCGGACTCTACAGGGGCCAGGCAGCCCCAGCATTTT
CDR3aa: CSADSTGARQPQHF

d_gene: TRBD2
v_gene: TRBV6-5
abundance: NA
j_gene: TRBJ2-1
len: 16
CDR3nt: TGTGCCAGCAGTTACTCAAGGACTAGCGGCTACAATGAGCAGTTCTTC
CDR3aa: CASSYSRTSGYNEQFF

d_gene: NA
v_gene: TRBV20-1
abundance: few
j_gene: TRBJ2-3
len: 17
CDR3nt: TGCTGTGCTAGAGATCAATGGGGGGAGGGGGGCACAGATACGCAGTATTTT
CDR3aa: CCARDQWGEGGTDTQYF

d_gene: TRBD1
v_gene: TRBV20-1
abundance: NA
j_gene: TRBJ2-5
len: 12
CDR3nt: TGCAGTGCCGTCCAGGGGGCAGAGACCCAGTACTTC
CDR3aa: CSAVQGAETQYF

d_gene: NA
v_gene: TRBV5-1
abundance: many
j_gene: TRBJ1-4
len: 16
CDR3nt: TGCGCCAGCAGCTTGGGGGGATCAACGGTTAATGAAAAACTGTTTTTT
CDR3aa: CASSLGGSTVNEKLFF

d_gene: NA
v_gene: TRBV20-1
abundance: many
j_gene: TRBJ1-5
len: 16
CDR3nt: TGCAGTGCTAGACCACCCGGACAGAGATGGAATCAGCCCCAGCATTTT
CDR3aa: CSARPPGQRWNQPQHF

d_gene: TRBD2
v_gene: TRBV20-1
abundance: many
j_gene: TRBJ2-2
len: 17
CDR3nt: TGCAGTGCTAGAGATGTACTAGCGGGGGCAAACACCGGGGAGCTGTTTTTT
CDR3aa: CSARDVLAGANTGELFF

d_gene: NA
v_gene: TRBV12-3/TRBV12-4
abundance: few
j_gene: TRBJ1-5
len: 13
CDR3nt: TGTGCCAGCAGTTTGTCGGAAGATCAGCCCCAGCATTTT
CDR3aa: CASSLSEDQPQHF

d_gene: TRBD2
v_gene: TRBV5-1
abundance: many
j_gene: TRBJ2-1
len: 16
CDR3nt: TGCGCCAGCAGCTTGGCCGGGGAGGGCTTCTCGTATGAGCAGTTCTTC
CDR3aa: CASSLAGEGFSYEQFF

d_gene: NA
v_gene: TRBV29-1
abundance: many
j_gene: TRBJ2-3
len: 14
CDR3nt: TGCAGCGTTGAAGATCGAGAGCTCACAGATACGCAGTATTTT
CDR3aa: CSVEDRELTDTQYF

d_gene: NA
v_gene: TRBV5-1
abundance: many
j_gene: TRBJ2-1
len: 13
CDR3nt: TGCGCCAGCAGCTTGGCGGGAGCCAGGGAGCAGTTCTTC
CDR3aa: CASSLAGAREQFF

d_gene: TRBD2
v_gene: TRBV10-3
abundance: many
j_gene: TRBJ2-7
len: 13
CDR3nt: TGTGCCATCAGAAGCGGGAGCTCCTACGAGCAGTACTTC
CDR3aa: CAIRSGSSYEQYF

d_gene: NA
v_gene: TRBV20-1
abundance: many
j_gene: TRBJ2-3
len: 15
CDR3nt: TGCAGTGCTCCCGATGGGGGGCGGGAGATAGATACGCAGTATTTT
CDR3aa: CSAPDGGREIDTQYF

d_gene: TRBD2
v_gene: TRBV6-1
abundance: many
j_gene: TRBJ2-1
len: 15
CDR3nt: TGTGCCAGCAGCCATGGACTAGCGGGGGGCAATGAGCAGTTCTTC
CDR3aa: CASSHGLAGGNEQFF

d_gene: NA
v_gene: TRBV5-5
abundance: many
j_gene: TRBJ2-7
len: 14
CDR3nt: TGTGCCAGCAGCTTGGTGTGGCAGGGCGGCGAGCAGTACTTC
CDR3aa: CASSLVWQGGEQYF

d_gene: TRBD2
v_gene: TRBV6-4
abundance: many
j_gene: TRBJ2-1
len: 14
CDR3nt: TGTGCCAGCAGTACTAGCGGGAGTCGAGATGAGCAGTTCTTC
CDR3aa: CASSTSGSRDEQFF

d_gene: NA
v_gene: TRBV20-1
abundance: many
j_gene: TRBJ2-3
len: 13
CDR3nt: TGCAGTGCTAGACTGGGGGGCACAGATACGCAGTATTTT
CDR3aa: CSARLGGTDTQYF

d_gene: NA
v_gene: TRBV12-3/TRBV12-4
abundance: NA
j_gene: TRBJ2-2
len: 12
CDR3nt: TGTGCCAGCCTGAATCTCGGCGGGGAGCTGTTTTTT
CDR3aa: CASLNLGGELFF

d_gene: NA
v_gene: TRBV7-3
abundance: few
j_gene: TRBJ2-1
len: 16
CDR3nt: TGTGCCAACTCCCCCCGGGGGTGGGGGCAGGGGAATGAGCAGTTCTTC
CDR3aa: CANSPRGWGQGNEQFF

d_gene: NA
v_gene: TRBV15
abundance: many
j_gene: TRBJ1-2
len: 13
CDR3nt: TGTGCCACCAGCAGAGCGCCCAACTATGGCTACACCTTC
CDR3aa: CATSRAPNYGYTF

d_gene: TRBD1
v_gene: TRBV6-1
abundance: once
j_gene: TRBJ1-1
len: 19
CDR3nt: TGTGCCAGCAGGCGACAGGGGCGGGAAATAGCCACATGGAGCACTGAAGCTTTCTTT
CDR3aa: CASRRQGREIATWSTEAFF

d_gene: NA
v_gene: TRBV6-5
abundance: many
j_gene: TRBJ2-6
len: 12
CDR3nt: TGTGCCAGCGGGTTGACAGCCAACGTCCTGACTTTC
CDR3aa: CASGLTANVLTF

d_gene: NA
v_gene: TRBV5-1
abundance: NA
j_gene: TRBJ1-1
len: 14
CDR3nt: TGCGCCAGCAGCCCCCGGGGGGCGAACACTGAAGCTTTCTTT
CDR3aa: CASSPRGANTEAFF

d_gene: TRBD1
v_gene: TRBV7-3
abundance: few
j_gene: TRBJ1-2
len: 13
CDR3nt: TGTGCCAGCAGCCGCACAGGGGGCTATGGCTACACCTTC
CDR3aa: CASSRTGGYGYTF

d_gene: NA
v_gene: TRBV12-3/TRBV12-4
abundance: many
j_gene: TRBJ2-7
len: 12
CDR3nt: TGTGCCAGCAGTAGGGGCGGGGTCGAGCAGTACTTC
CDR3aa: CASSRGGVEQYF

d_gene: NA
v_gene: TRBV6-5
abundance: NA
j_gene: TRBJ1-5
len: 18
CDR3nt: TGTGCCAGCAGTTACTCGGTTGTTGGGGTGGGGGCCAATCAGCCCCAGCATTTT
CDR3aa: CASSYSVVGVGANQPQHF

d_gene: TRBD2
v_gene: TRBV12-3/TRBV12-4
abundance: many
j_gene: TRBJ2-1
len: 13
CDR3nt: TGTGCCAGCACTTTGACTAGCACCCATGAGCAGTTCTTC
CDR3aa: CASTLTSTHEQFF

d_gene: TRBD2
v_gene: TRBV5-1
abundance: many
j_gene: TRBJ2-3
len: 18
CDR3nt: TGCGCCAGCAGCGCTCAGCTGTGGACTAGCCAGTCCACAGATACGCAGTATTTT
CDR3aa: CASSAQLWTSQSTDTQYF